These T cell receptor beta chains were read from a single sample in a study of OX40 agonist ivuxolimab in advanced cancers. Clones were sequenced by immunoSEQ multiplex PCR, and TCRdb holds only the in-frame ones, with some missing. This table has 65,000 to 95,000 clones, 91% appearing once. The source material was CD4+ or CD8+ T cells sorted from blood, sampled in a trial of the OX40 agonist ivuxolimab. The receptors come from an adult with an advanced solid tumor such as melanoma, head and neck, liver or kidney cancer. Both conserved end residues are part of each CDR3. A D gene is named only where the DNA matches it firmly. Where a row states a size, it is once, few, many or the class of an expanded clone; other rows omit it.

V gene: TRBV6-1; clone size: NA; D gene: NA; J gene: TRBJ2-7; CDR3 protein: CASSEARVHEQYF; CDR3 DNA: TGTGCCAGCAGTGAAGCGCGGGTACACGAGCAGTACTTC
V gene: TRBV28; clone size: NA; D gene: TRBD1; J gene: TRBJ1-4; CDR3 protein: CASSSPGQGDEKLFF; CDR3 DNA: TGTGCCAGCAGTTCCCCCGGACAGGGGGATGAAAAACTGTTTTTT
V gene: TRBV4-2; clone size: NA; D gene: TRBD1; J gene: TRBJ1-1; CDR3 protein: CASSPYGTGGTEAFF; CDR3 DNA: TGTGCCAGCAGCCCCTATGGGACAGGGGGCACTGAAGCTTTCTTT
V gene: TRBV5-1; clone size: NA; D gene: TRBD2; J gene: TRBJ2-7; CDR3 protein: CASSPPGLFYEQYF; CDR3 DNA: TGCGCCAGCAGCCCTCCGGGACTATTCTACGAGCAGTACTTC
V gene: TRBV7-2; clone size: NA; D gene: TRBD2; J gene: TRBJ2-7; CDR3 protein: CASSWGTIYEQYF; CDR3 DNA: TGTGCCAGCAGCTGGGGGACTATATACGAGCAGTACTTC
V gene: TRBV5-1; clone size: once; D gene: TRBD2; J gene: TRBJ2-1; CDR3 protein: CASSFPTSGSYNEQFF; CDR3 DNA: TGCGCCAGCAGCTTCCCGACTAGCGGGAGCTACAATGAGCAGTTCTTC
V gene: TRBV9; clone size: NA; D gene: TRBD2; J gene: TRBJ2-1; CDR3 protein: CASSVALPSGNSYNEQFF; CDR3 DNA: TGTGCCAGCAGCGTAGCTCTCCCTAGCGGGAACTCCTACAATGAGCAGTTCTTC
V gene: TRBV29-1; clone size: NA; D gene: TRBD1; J gene: TRBJ1-2; CDR3 protein: CSVETNRGNGYTF; CDR3 DNA: TGCAGCGTGGAAACCAACAGGGGCAATGGCTACACCTTC
V gene: TRBV2; clone size: NA; D gene: NA; J gene: TRBJ2-1; CDR3 protein: CASLNGQKYNEQFF; CDR3 DNA: TGTGCCTCATTAAATGGACAAAAGTACAATGAGCAGTTCTTC
V gene: TRBV11-2; clone size: NA; D gene: TRBD1; J gene: TRBJ1-5; CDR3 protein: CASSLGTGNPNQPQHF; CDR3 DNA: TGTGCCAGCAGCTTAGGGACAGGGAATCCCAATCAGCCCCAGCATTTT
V gene: TRBV5-6; clone size: NA; D gene: NA; J gene: TRBJ2-7; CDR3 protein: CASSPRATVSYEQYF; CDR3 DNA: TGTGCCAGCAGCCCCCGAGCTACTGTATCCTACGAGCAGTACTTC
V gene: TRBV28; clone size: NA; D gene: NA; J gene: TRBJ2-6; CDR3 protein: CASSFGGTPSGANVLTF; CDR3 DNA: TGTGCCAGCAGTTTCGGCGGGACGCCCTCTGGGGCCAACGTCCTGACTTTC
V gene: TRBV4-1; clone size: NA; D gene: NA; J gene: TRBJ1-1; CDR3 protein: CASSQDQVGLNTEAFF; CDR3 DNA: TGCGCCAGCAGCCAAGACCAGGTCGGCTTGAACACTGAAGCTTTCTTT
V gene: TRBV7-6; clone size: NA; D gene: NA; J gene: TRBJ2-7; CDR3 protein: CASSLGASLEQYF; CDR3 DNA: TGTGCCAGCAGCTTAGGGGCCTCCCTGGAGCAGTACTTC
V gene: TRBV19; clone size: NA; D gene: NA; J gene: TRBJ1-5; CDR3 protein: CASSKSNSNQPQHF; CDR3 DNA: TGTGCCAGTAGTAAGAGCAATAGCAATCAGCCCCAGCATTTT
V gene: TRBV28; clone size: NA; D gene: TRBD1; J gene: TRBJ2-1; CDR3 protein: CASSDYRGQEFF; CDR3 DNA: TGTGCCAGCAGCGATTACAGGGGGCAAGAGTTCTTC
V gene: TRBV5-1; clone size: NA; D gene: TRBD1; J gene: TRBJ2-7; CDR3 protein: CASSRTGGAYEQYF; CDR3 DNA: TGCGCCAGCAGCAGGACAGGGGGCGCGTACGAGCAGTACTTC